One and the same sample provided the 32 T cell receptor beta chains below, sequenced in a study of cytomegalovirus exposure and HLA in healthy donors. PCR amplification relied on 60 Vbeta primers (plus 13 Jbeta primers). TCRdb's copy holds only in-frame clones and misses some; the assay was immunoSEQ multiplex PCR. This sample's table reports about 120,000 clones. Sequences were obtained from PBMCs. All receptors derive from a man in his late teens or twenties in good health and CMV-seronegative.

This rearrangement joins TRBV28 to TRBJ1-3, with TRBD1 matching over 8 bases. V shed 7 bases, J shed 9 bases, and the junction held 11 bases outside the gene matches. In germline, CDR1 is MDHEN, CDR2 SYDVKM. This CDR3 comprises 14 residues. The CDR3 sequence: CASIRTGGSGTIYF. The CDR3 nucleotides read TGTGCCAGCATTAGAACAGGGGGAAGTGGCACCATATATTTT.

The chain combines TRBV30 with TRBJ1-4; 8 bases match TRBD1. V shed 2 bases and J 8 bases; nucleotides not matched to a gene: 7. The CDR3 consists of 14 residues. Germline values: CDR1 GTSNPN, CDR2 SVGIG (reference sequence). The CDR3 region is CAWSSGQGGEKLFF. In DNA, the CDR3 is TGTGCCTGGAGTTCTGGACAGGGTGGCGAAAAACTGTTTTTT.

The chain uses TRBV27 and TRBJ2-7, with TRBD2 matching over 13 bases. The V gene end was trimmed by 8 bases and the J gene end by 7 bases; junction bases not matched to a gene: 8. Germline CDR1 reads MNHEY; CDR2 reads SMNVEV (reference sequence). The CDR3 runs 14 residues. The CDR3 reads CASSGLAGVREQYF. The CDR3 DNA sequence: TGTGCCAGCTCCGGACTAGCGGGAGTCAGAGAGCAGTACTTC.

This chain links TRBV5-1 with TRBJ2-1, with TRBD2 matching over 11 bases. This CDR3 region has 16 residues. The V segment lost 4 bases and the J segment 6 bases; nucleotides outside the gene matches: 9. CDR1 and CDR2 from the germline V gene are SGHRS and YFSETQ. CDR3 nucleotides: TGCGCCAGCAGCCCCTTAGCGGGGGGGCCTCGCAATGAGCAGTTCTTC. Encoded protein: CASSPLAGGPRNEQFF.

The CDR3 nucleotides read TGTGCCAGCAGTGACCCCGGGACAGGGGTTCAGCCCCAGCATTTT. Its protein is CASSDPGTGVQPQHF. This rearrangement joins TRBV6-6 to TRBJ1-5; 10 bases agree with TRBD1. CDR1 and CDR2 from the germline V gene are MNHNY and SVGAGI (reference sequence). V lost 5 bases, J lost 6 bases, and 7 bases stayed unmatched. The CDR3 has 15 amino acids.

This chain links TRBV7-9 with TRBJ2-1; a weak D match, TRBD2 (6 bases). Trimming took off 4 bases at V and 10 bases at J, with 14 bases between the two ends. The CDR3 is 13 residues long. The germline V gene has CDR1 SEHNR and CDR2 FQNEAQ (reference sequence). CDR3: CASSSRGSDEQFF. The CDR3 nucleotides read TGTGCCAGCAGCTCCCGGGGGAGCGACGAGCAGTTCTTC.

In nucleotides, the CDR3 is TGCGCCAGCAGCTCCCCACCTATGGCGGGAGAGTTCAATGAGCAGTTCTTC. It yields the protein CASSSPPMAGEFNEQFF. The rearrangement uses TRBV5-1 and TRBJ2-1, with TRBD2 identical over 7 bases. CDR3 length: 17 amino acids. V dropped 3 bases and J dropped 6; count of bases not matched to a gene: 15. Germline V CDR1 and CDR2: SGHRS, YFSETQ.

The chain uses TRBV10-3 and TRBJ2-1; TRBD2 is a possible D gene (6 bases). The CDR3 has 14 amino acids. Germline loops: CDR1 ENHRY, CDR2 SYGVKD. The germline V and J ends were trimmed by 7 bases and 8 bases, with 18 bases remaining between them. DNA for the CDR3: TGTGCCATCACCCGGGACTTAATAGTCCATGAGCAGTTCTTC. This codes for CAITRDLIVHEQFF.

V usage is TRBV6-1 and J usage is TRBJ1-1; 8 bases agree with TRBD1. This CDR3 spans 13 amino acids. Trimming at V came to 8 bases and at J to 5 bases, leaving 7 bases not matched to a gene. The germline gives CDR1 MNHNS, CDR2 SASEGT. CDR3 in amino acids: CASARTGTTEAFF. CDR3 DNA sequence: TGTGCCAGCGCGAGGACAGGGACGACTGAAGCTTTCTTT.

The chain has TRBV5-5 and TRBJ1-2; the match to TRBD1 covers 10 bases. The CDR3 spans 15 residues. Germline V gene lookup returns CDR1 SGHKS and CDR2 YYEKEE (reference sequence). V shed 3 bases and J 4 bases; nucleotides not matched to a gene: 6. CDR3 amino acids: CASSSGQGNVYGYTF. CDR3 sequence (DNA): TGTGCCAGCAGCTCGGGACAGGGGAACGTCTATGGCTACACCTTC. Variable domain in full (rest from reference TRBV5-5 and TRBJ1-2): DAGVTQSPTHLIKTRGQQVTLRCSPISGHKSVSWYQQVLGQGPQFIFQYYEKEERGRGNFPDRFSARQFPNYSSELNVNALLLGDSALYLCASSSGQGNVYGYTFGSGTRLTVV.

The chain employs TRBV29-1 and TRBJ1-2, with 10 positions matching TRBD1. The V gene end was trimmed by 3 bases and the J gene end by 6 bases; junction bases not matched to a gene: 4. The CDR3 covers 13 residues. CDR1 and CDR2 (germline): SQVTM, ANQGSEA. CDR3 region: CSVERQGANGYTF. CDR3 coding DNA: TGCAGCGTTGAGAGACAGGGGGCCAATGGCTACACCTTC.

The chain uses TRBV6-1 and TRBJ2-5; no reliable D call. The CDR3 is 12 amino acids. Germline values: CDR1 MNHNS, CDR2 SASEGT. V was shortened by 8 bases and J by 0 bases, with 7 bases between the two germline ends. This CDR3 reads CASPEYQETQYF. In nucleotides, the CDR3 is TGTGCCAGCCCCGAGTACCAAGAGACCCAGTACTTC.

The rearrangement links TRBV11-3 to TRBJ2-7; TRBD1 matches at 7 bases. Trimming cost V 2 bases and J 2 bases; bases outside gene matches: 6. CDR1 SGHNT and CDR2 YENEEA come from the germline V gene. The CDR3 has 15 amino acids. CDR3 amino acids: CASSLTGATTYEQYF. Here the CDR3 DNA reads TGTGCCAGCAGCTTAACAGGGGCAACCACCTACGAGCAGTACTTC.

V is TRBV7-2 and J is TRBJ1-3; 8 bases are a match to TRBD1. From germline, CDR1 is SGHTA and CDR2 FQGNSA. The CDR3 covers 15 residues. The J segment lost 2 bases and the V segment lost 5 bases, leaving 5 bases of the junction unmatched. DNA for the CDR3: TGTGCCAGCAGCAAAGGGACAGGACCTGGAAACACCATATATTTT. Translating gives CASSKGTGPGNTIYF.

The CDR3 coding sequence is TGTGCCAGCAGCTCAAAAACAGGGACCACTGAAGCTTTCTTT. This encodes CASSSKTGTTEAFF. The gene calls are TRBV5-4 and TRBJ1-1; tentatively, D is TRBD1 (6 bases). Trimming removed 3 bases from V and 4 bases from J, with 13 bases in between. This CDR3 is built from 14 residues. CDR1 and CDR2 (germline): SGHNT, YYREEE (reference sequence).

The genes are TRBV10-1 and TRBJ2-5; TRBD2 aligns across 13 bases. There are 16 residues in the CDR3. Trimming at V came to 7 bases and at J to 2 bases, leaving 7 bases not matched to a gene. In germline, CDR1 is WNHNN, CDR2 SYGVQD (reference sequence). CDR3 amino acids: CASNLRLAGGQETQYF. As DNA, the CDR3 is TGCGCCAGCAACCTTAGACTAGCGGGGGGACAAGAGACCCAGTACTTC.

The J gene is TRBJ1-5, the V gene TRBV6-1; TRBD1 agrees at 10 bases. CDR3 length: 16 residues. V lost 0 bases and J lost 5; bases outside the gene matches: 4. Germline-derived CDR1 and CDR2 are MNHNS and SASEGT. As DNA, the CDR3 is TGTGCCAGCAGTGAAGCTGAGGGGACAGGGGATCAGCCCCAGCATTTT. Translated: CASSEAEGTGDQPQHF.

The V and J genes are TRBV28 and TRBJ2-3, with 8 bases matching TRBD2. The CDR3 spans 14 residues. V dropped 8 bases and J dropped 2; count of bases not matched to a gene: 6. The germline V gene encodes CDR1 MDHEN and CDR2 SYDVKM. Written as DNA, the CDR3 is TGTGCCAGCTTAACGGGGGGGACCACAGATACGCAGTATTTT. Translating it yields CASLTGGTTDTQYF.

CDR3 nucleotides: TGTGCCAGCAGCCCACTAGCGGGAGTGTCCCAAGAGACCCAGTACTTC. Protein sequence: CASSPLAGVSQETQYF. The chain employs TRBV7-2 and TRBJ2-5, with 11 bases matching TRBD2. Germline V CDR1 and CDR2: SGHTA, FQGNSA. After removal of 5 bases from V and 1 base from J, the junction contained 6 bases not matched to a gene. This CDR3 is 16 amino acids long.

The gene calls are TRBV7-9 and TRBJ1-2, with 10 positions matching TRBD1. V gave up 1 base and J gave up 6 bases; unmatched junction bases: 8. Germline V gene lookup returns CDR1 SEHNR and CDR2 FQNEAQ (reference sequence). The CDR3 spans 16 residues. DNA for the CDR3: TGTGCCAGCAGCTTAGTTTTCGGGACAGGGGTTCATGGCTACACCTTC. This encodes CASSLVFGTGVHGYTF.

The CDR3 spells CTSSHGGGRGEKLFF. Here the CDR3 DNA reads TGCACCAGCAGCCACGGGGGGGGGAGAGGGGAAAAACTGTTTTTT. The chain combines TRBV1 with TRBJ1-4. TRBV1 is a listed pseudogene. The CDR3 length is 15 residues.

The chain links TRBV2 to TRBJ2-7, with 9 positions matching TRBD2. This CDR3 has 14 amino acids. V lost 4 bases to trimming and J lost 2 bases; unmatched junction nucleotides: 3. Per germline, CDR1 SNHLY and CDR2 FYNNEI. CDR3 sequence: CASSALAGPYEQYF. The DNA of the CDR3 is TGTGCCAGCAGTGCCCTAGCGGGGCCCTACGAGCAGTACTTC. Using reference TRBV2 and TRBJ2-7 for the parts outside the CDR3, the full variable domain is EPEVTQTPSHQVTQMGQEVILRCVPISNHLYFYWYRQILGQKVEFLVSFYNNEISEKSEIFDDQFSVERPDGSNFTLKIRSTKLEDSAMYFCASSALAGPYEQYFGPGTRLTVT.

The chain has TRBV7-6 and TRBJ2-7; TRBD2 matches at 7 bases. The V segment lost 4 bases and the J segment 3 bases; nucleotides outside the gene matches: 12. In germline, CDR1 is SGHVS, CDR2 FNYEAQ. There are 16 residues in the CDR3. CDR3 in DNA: TGTGCCAGCAGCTCCACCGGCGGCGGGAGCTTCTACGAGCAGTACTTC. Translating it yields CASSSTGGGSFYEQYF.

CDR3 protein: CASSEASEQGLNEQFF. CDR3 DNA: TGTGCCAGCAGTGAAGCATCAGAGCAGGGTCTCAATGAGCAGTTCTTC. This sequence joins TRBV6-1 and TRBJ2-1; D is possibly TRBD1 (5 bases). CDR1 and CDR2 (germline): MNHNS, SASEGT. The CDR3 is made up of 16 amino acids. V lost 0 bases, J lost 6 bases, and 15 bases lay in between.

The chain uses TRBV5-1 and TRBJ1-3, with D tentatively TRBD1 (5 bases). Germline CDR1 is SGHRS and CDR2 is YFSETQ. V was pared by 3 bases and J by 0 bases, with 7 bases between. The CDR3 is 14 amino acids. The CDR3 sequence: CASSSQASGNTIYF. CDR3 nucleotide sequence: TGCGCCAGCAGCTCACAGGCCTCTGGAAACACCATATATTTT.

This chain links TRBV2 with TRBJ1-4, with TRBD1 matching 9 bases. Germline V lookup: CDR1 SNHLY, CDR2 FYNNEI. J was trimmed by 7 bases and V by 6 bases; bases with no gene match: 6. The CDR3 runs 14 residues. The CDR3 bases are TGTGCCAGCAGGAACAGGGGGCAGACTGAAAAACTGTTTTTT. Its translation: CASRNRGQTEKLFF.

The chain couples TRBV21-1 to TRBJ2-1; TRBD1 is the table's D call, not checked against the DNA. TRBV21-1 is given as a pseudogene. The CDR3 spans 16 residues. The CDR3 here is CASSKEGGDRLSEQFF. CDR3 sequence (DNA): TGTGCCAGCAGCAAAGAGGGGGGGGACAGGTTAAGCGAGCAGTTCTTC.

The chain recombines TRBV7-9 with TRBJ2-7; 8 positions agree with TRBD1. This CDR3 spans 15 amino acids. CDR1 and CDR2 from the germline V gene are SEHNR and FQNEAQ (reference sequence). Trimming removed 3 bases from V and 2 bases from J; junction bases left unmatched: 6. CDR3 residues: CASSLVDRGPYEQYF. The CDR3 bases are TGTGCCAGCAGCTTGGTCGACAGGGGCCCCTACGAGCAGTACTTC.

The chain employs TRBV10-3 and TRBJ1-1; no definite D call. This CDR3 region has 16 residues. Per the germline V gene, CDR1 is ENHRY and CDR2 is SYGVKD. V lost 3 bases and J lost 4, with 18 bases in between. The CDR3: CAISEGSKGLSTEAFF. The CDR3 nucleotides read TGTGCCATCAGTGAAGGGTCAAAAGGACTCTCCACTGAAGCTTTCTTT.

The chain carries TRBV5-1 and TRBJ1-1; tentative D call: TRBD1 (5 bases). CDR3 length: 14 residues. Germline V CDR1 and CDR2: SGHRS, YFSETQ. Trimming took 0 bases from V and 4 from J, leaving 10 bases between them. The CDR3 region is CASSLEGRGTEAFF. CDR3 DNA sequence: TGCGCCAGCAGCTTGGAAGGGAGGGGCACTGAAGCTTTCTTT.

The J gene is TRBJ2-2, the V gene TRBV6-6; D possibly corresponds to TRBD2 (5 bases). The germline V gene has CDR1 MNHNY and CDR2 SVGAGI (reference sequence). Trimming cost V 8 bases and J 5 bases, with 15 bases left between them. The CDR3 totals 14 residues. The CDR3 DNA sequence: TGTGCCAGCCGGAATCTGGGAGCGACCGGGGAGCTGTTTTTT. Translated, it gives CASRNLGATGELFF.

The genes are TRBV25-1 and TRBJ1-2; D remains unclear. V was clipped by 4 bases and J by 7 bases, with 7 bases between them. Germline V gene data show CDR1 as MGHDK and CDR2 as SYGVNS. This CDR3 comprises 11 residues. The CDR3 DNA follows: TGTGCCAGCAGTGTCGGTGCTGGCTACACCTTC. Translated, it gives CASSVGAGYTF.